The 17 T cell receptor beta chains below were found in one sample sequenced in a study of T cells after yellow fever vaccination. TCRdb reprocessed the 5' RACE reads with MiXCR, giving one entry per CDR3 protein. The repertoire includes a few hundred thousand distinct CDR3 sequences, roughly 3.3% of them detected once, and roughly 3% sits in the top ten. Material: CD4+ T cells sorted from PBMCs, obtained 10 days after the yellow fever booster vaccination. The origin of the receptors is a man younger than 35 who received the YFV17D yellow fever vaccine.

This clonotype was recorded at least ten times. CDR3 sequence reads: CASSQDPAGGTDTQYF. The CDR3 DNA reads as TGTGCCAGCAGCCAAGATCCAGCGGGAGGCACAGATACGCAGTATTTT. This rearrangement joins TRBV4-2 to TRBJ2-3, with TRBD2 matching over 8 bases. CDR1 and CDR2 from the germline V gene are LGHNA and YNFKEQ. This CDR3 contains 16 residues. J gave up 1 base and V 0 bases, and 3 bases lay outside the gene matches.

This rearrangement joins TRBV4-3 to TRBJ2-7, with D perhaps TRBD1 (5 bases). CDR3 length equals 14 residues. Germline values: CDR1 LGHNA, CDR2 YSLEER. V shed 1 base and J shed 2 bases, with 9 bases lying between them. The CDR3 region is CASSQGMDTYEQYF. CDR3 DNA: TGCGCCAGCAGCCAAGGGATGGACACCTACGAGCAGTACTTC.

This clonotype was seen repeatedly, ten times or more. V usage is TRBV5-1 and J usage is TRBJ2-3, with 8 bases identical to TRBD2. The CDR3 has 15 amino acids. Trimming at V came to 3 bases and at J to 0 bases, leaving 3 bases not matched to a gene. Germline assignment: CDR1 SGHRS and CDR2 YFSETQ. CDR3 DNA sequence: TGCGCCAGCAGCTATAGCGGGGCTAGCACAGATACGCAGTATTTT. Encoded protein: CASSYSGASTDTQYF.

This clonotype has more than one count but fewer than ten. Here the CDR3 reads CASSQDPGAWKTQYF. In DNA, the CDR3 is TGTGCCAGCAGCCAAGATCCGGGGGCGTGGAAGACCCAGTACTTC. The J gene is TRBJ2-5, the V gene TRBV4-2; D possibly uses TRBD1 or TRBD2 (6 bases each). The CDR3 totals 15 residues. Germline V gene lookup returns CDR1 LGHNA and CDR2 YNFKEQ. V lost 0 bases and J 6 bases, leaving 14 bases between the germline ends.

This clonotype was counted only a few times. The chain combines TRBV19 with TRBJ1-2; tentatively, D is TRBD1 (5 bases). Looked up from germline, CDR1 is LNHDA and CDR2 is SQIVND (reference sequence). V was pared by 11 bases and J by 5 bases, with 15 bases between. This CDR3 contains 12 residues. Here the CDR3 reads CARVSGGYGYTF. In nucleotides, the CDR3 is TGTGCCCGAGTGTCTGGGGGGTATGGCTACACCTTC.

This clonotype was seen at least ten times. The chain uses TRBV7-2 and TRBJ2-2; D gene uncertain. The V and J ends lost 8 bases and 4 bases respectively, with 5 bases between them. CDR1 is SGHTA and CDR2 is FQGNSA in the germline V gene. CDR3 length: 11 residues. The CDR3 DNA sequence: TGTGCCAGCGATGGCACCGGGGAGCTGTTTTTT. Amino acids: CASDGTGELFF.

This clonotype appeared a few times. The chain uses TRBV5-4 and TRBJ1-2, with D maybe TRBD1 (6 bases). V lost 4 bases and J lost 8, with 18 bases in between. Looked up from germline, CDR1 is SGHNT and CDR2 is YYREEE (reference sequence). The CDR3 runs 14 residues. The CDR3 here is CASSPAGGGPGYTF. The DNA for the CDR3 is TGTGCCAGCAGCCCGGCGGGGGGCGGTCCCGGCTACACCTTC.

The V call is TRBV7-9, the J call TRBJ1-2; possible D gene TRBD1, 6 bases. In germline, CDR1 is SEHNR, CDR2 FQNEAQ (reference sequence). The CDR3 spans 15 residues. V lost 2 bases and J lost 4, with 14 bases in between. CDR3 sequence reads: CASSLYRDKGYGYTF. In DNA form, the CDR3 reads TGTGCCAGCAGCTTATATAGGGACAAGGGCTATGGCTACACCTTC.

This clonotype was detected many times. V and J are TRBV24-1 and TRBJ1-2; tentative D call: TRBD1 (5 bases). In germline, CDR1 is KGHDR, CDR2 SFDVKD. With 4 bases removed from V and 4 bases from J, the gap between germline ends came to 9 bases. The CDR3 spans 13 residues. The CDR3 loop reads CATSDGTGYGYTF. CDR3 nucleotides: TGTGCCACCAGTGACGGTACAGGCTATGGCTACACCTTC.

This clonotype came up many times. The J gene is TRBJ1-4, the V gene TRBV12-3 or TRBV12-4, with a possible D match to TRBD1 (6 bases). V shed 3 bases and J shed 0 bases, with 14 bases lying between them. The CDR3 consists of 17 residues. The CDR3 coding sequence is TGTGCCAGCAGTTTCTATGGACAGTTTTCAACTAATGAAAAACTGTTTTTT. Translation: CASSFYGQFSTNEKLFF.

At least ten counts were recorded for this clonotype. The chain links TRBV6-5 to TRBJ2-7; D possibly corresponds to TRBD1 (6 bases). Germline assignment: CDR1 MNHEY and CDR2 SVGAGI. V lost 6 bases, J lost 2 bases, and 17 bases lay in between. This CDR3 has 15 amino acids. The chain's CDR3 is CASRGTLDLAYEQYF. CDR3 in DNA: TGTGCCAGCAGGGGGACACTCGATCTGGCCTACGAGCAGTACTTC.

The chain recombines TRBV2 with TRBJ2-7; no clear D. V dropped 2 bases and J dropped 9 bases, with 11 bases sitting between them. From germline, CDR1 is SNHLY and CDR2 FYNNEI. This CDR3 is 12 amino acids long. The CDR3 DNA follows: TGTGCCAGCAGTGAACCCCGAATGGGGCAGTACGTC. Residues: CASSEPRMGQYV.

This clonotype has a handful of counts. The chain recombines TRBV7-6 with TRBJ2-7; D might be TRBD1 (7 bases). Trimming cost V 5 bases and J 6 bases, with 11 bases left between them. The CDR3 covers 12 residues. Germline V gives CDR1 SGHVS, CDR2 FNYEAQ. The CDR3, as DNA: TGTGCCAGCAGCCCCAGGGGGGCCGAGCAGTACTTC. Protein product: CASSPRGAEQYF.

The sample holds a few counts of this clonotype. The chain has TRBV20-1 and TRBJ1-6; D gene uncertain. Trimming removed 0 bases from V and 2 bases from J, with 14 bases in between. The CDR3 spans 17 residues. Germline V gives CDR1 DFQATT, CDR2 SNEGSKA (reference sequence). The CDR3 nucleotides are TGCAGTGCTAGAGATCCGAGGAGGGAGACCTATAATTCACCCCTCCACTTT. It is translated as CSARDPRRETYNSPLHF.

Comment on this clonotype: A much larger clonotype is one base distant, so this may be a read error. The rearrangement links TRBV20-1 to TRBJ1-5; D ambiguous. The CDR3 has 14 residues. Germline loops: CDR1 DFQATT, CDR2 SNEGSKA (reference sequence). CDR3 sequence (DNA): TGCAGTGCTAGAGAAGCGCTCGGCAATCAGGCCCAGCATTTT. Residues: CSAREALGNQAQHF.

The genes are TRBV7-9 and TRBJ2-7; 7 nucleotides agree with TRBD1. This CDR3 contains 15 residues. Germline trimming cut 3 bases from V and 4 bases from J; bases unmatched to any gene: 9. CDR1 is SEHNR, CDR2 FQNEAQ, per germline (reference sequence). In DNA form, the CDR3 reads TGTGCCAGCAGCTTGGGTCAGGGGGTGTTGTACGAGCAGTACTTC. Protein product: CASSLGQGVLYEQYF.

This clonotype was observed a handful of times. The genes are TRBV12-3 or TRBV12-4 and TRBJ1-6; no reliable D call. The CDR3 runs 14 residues. With 3 bases removed from V and 10 bases from J, the gap between germline ends came to 13 bases. The CDR3 DNA follows: TGTGCCAGCAGTTTCTCCGGAGAGGACTCACCCCTCCACTTT. This encodes CASSFSGEDSPLHF.